Given below is one T cell receptor (beta chain) in context. In the original workflow: Counts of nucleated cells, estimated from reference gene primer amplification, were obtained. Here immunoSEQ multiplex PCR was the method, and the copy in TCRdb shows in-frame clones only, minus some. V and J calls and clone size are as listed in that table; D and trimming were resolved from the DNA. The sample carries around 77,000 clones, about four fifths recorded once. This entry comes from a study of blood T cell repertoires in COVID-19. Study information: Researchers got acute and convalescent COVID-19 samples from the United States, Italy and Spain.

Trimming took off 5 bases at V and 3 bases at J, with 11 bases between the two ends. Germline assignment: CDR1 MNHEY and CDR2 SMNVEV (reference sequence). This CDR3 region has 13 residues. The sample comprised peripheral blood. This TCR was sampled from a human donor in a cohort sampled during active COVID-19. The chain links TRBV27 to TRBJ2-7, with D maybe TRBD1 (5 bases). CDR3 sequence (DNA): TGTGCCAGCAGTGACAGTATGTACTACGAGCAGTACTTC. This sequence encodes CASSDSMYYEQYF.